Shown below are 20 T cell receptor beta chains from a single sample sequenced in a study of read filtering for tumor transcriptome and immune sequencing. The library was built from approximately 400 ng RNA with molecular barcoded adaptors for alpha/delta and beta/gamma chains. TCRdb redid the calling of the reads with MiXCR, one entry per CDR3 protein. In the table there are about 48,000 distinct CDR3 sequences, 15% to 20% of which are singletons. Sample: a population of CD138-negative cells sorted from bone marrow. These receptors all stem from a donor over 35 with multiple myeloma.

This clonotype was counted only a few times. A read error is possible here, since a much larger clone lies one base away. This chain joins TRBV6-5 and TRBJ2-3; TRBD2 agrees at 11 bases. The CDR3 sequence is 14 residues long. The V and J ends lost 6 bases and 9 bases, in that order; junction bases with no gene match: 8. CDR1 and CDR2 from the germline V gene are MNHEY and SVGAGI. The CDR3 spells CASSRTSGCLTQYF. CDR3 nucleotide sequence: TGTGCCAGCAGCCGGACTAGCGGGTGCTTAACGCAGTATTTT.

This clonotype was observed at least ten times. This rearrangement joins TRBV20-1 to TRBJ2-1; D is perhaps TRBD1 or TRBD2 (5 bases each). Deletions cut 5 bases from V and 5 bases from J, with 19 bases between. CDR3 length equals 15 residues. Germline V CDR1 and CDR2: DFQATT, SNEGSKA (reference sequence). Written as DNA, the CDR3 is TGCAGTGCTGGGGGACCCAAGCCCCAGAACAATGAGCAGTTCTTC. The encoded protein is CSAGGPKPQNNEQFF.

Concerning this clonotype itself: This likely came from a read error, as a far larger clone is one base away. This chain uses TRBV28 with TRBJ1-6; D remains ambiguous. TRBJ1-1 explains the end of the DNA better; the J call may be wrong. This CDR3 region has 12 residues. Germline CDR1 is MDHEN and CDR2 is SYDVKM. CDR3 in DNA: TGTGCCAGCAGCTCTATGCACACTGAAGCTTTCTTT. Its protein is CASSSMHTEAFF.

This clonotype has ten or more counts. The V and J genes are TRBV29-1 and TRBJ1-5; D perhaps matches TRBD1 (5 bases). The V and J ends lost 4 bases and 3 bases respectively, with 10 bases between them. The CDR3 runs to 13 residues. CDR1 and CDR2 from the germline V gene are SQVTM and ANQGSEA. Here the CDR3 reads CSVGEGINQPQHF. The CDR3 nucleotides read TGCAGCGTTGGGGAGGGGATCAATCAGCCCCAGCATTTT. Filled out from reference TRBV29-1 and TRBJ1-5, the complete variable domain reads SAVISQKPSRDICQRGTSLTIQCQVDSQVTMMFWYRQQPGQSLTLIATANQGSEATYESGFVIDKFPISRPNLTFSTLTVSNMSPEDSSIYLCSVGEGINQPQHFGDGTRLSIL.

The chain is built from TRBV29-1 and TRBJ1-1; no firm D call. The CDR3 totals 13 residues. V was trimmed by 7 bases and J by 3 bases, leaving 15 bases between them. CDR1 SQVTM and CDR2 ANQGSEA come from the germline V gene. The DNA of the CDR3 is TGCAGCGGATCCGTAGGCCGTGACACTGAAGCTTTCTTT. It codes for CSGSVGRDTEAFF.

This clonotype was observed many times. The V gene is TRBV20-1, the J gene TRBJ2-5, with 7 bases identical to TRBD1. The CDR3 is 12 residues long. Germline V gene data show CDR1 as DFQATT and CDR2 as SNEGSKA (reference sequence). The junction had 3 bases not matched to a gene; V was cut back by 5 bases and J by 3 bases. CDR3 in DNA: TGCAGTGCTCGACAGGGAAAAGAGACCCAGTACTTC. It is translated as CSARQGKETQYF.

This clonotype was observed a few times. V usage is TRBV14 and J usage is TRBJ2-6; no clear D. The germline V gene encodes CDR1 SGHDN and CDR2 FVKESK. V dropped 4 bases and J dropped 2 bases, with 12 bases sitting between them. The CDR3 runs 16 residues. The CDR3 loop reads CASSRDNPPGANVLTF. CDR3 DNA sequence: TGTGCCAGCAGCCGCGACAATCCCCCTGGGGCCAACGTCCTGACTTTC.

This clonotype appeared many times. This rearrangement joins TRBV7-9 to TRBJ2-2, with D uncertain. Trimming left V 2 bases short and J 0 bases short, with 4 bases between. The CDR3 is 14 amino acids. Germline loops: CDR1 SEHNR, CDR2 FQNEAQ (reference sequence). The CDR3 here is CASSLTANTGELFF. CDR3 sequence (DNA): TGTGCCAGCAGCTTAACAGCGAACACCGGGGAGCTGTTTTTT.

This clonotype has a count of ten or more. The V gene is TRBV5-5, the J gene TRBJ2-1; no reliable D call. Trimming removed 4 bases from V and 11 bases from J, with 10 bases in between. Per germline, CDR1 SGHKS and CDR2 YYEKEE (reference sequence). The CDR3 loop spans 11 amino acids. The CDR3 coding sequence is TGTGCCAGCAGCCGGGCCCTCCAGCAGTTCTTC. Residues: CASSRALQQFF. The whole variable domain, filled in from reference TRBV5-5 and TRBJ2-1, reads DAGVTQSPTHLIKTRGQQVTLRCSPISGHKSVSWYQQVLGQGPQFIFQYYEKEERGRGNFPDRFSARQFPNYSSELNVNALLLGDSALYLCASSRALQQFFGPGTRLTVL.

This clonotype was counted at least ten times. As DNA, the CDR3 is TGTGCCAGCAGCCAAGATCGGTGGGGCCCGGGCACAGATACGCAGTATTTT. Residues: CASSQDRWGPGTDTQYF. The V and J genes are TRBV4-2 and TRBJ2-3; D might be TRBD1 (5 bases). The V and J ends lost 0 bases and 1 base respectively, with 14 bases between them. This CDR3 region has 17 residues. The V gene's germline CDR1 is LGHNA and CDR2 YNFKEQ.

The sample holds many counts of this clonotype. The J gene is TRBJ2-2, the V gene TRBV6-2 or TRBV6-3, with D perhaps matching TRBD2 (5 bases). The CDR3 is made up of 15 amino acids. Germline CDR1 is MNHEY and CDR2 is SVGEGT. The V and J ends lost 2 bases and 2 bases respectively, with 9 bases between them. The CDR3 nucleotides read TGTGCCAGCAGTTACAGGCGGGCTAACACCGGGGAGCTGTTTTTT. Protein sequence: CASSYRRANTGELFF.

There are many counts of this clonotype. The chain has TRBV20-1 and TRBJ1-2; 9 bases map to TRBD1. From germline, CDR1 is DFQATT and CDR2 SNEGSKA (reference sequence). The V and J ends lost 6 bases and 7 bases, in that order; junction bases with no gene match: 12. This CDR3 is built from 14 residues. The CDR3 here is CSALRDRVSSGYTF. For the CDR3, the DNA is TGCAGTGCCCTACGGGACAGGGTCTCATCTGGCTACACCTTC.

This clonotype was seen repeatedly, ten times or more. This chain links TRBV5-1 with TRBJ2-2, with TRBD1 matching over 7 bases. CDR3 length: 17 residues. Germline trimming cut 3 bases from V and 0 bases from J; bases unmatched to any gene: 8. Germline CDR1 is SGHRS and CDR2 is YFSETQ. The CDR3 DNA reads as TGCGCCAGCAGCTCAGGACAGGCGAGCACGAACACCGGGGAGCTGTTTTTT. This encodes CASSSGQASTNTGELFF.

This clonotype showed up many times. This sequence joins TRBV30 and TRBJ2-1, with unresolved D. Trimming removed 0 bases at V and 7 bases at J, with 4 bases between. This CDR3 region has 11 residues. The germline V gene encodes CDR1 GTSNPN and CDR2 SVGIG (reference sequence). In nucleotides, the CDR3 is TGTGCCTGGAGTGTATTTAATGAGCAGTTCTTC. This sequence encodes CAWSVFNEQFF.

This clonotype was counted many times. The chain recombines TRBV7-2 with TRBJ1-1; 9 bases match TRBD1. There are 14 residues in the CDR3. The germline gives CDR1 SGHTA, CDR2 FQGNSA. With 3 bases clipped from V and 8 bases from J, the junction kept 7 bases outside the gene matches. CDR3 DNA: TGTGCCAGCAGCTTTATGACAGGGGGAGGGGAAGCTTTCTTT. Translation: CASSFMTGGGEAFF.

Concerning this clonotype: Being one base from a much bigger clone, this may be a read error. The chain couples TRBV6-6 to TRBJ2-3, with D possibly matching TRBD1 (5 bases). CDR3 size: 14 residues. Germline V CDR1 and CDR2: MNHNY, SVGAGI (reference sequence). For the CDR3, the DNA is TGTGCCAGCAGCCACGCTAGTGGCACAGGTACGCAGTATTTT. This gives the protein CASSHASGTGTQYF.

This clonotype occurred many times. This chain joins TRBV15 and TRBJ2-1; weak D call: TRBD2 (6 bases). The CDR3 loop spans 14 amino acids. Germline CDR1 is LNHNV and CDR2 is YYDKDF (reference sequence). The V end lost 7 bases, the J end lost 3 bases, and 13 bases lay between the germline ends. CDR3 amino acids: CATKPWGDYNEQFF. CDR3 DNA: TGTGCCACCAAACCCTGGGGGGACTACAATGAGCAGTTCTTC.

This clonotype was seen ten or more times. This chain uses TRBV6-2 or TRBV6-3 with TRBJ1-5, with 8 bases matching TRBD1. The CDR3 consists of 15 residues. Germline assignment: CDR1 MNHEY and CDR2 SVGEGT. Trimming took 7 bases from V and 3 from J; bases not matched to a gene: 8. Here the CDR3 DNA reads TGTGCCAGCACCTCAGGGACAGGATTCAATCAGCCCCAGCATTTT. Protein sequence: CASTSGTGFNQPQHF.

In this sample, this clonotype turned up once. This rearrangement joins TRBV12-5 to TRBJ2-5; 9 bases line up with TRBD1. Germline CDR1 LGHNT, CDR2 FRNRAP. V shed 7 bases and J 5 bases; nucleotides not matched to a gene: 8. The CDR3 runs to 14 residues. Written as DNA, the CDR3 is TGTGCTAGTGCTCCGGGACAGGGTGTGGAGACCCAGTACTTC. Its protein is CASAPGQGVETQYF.

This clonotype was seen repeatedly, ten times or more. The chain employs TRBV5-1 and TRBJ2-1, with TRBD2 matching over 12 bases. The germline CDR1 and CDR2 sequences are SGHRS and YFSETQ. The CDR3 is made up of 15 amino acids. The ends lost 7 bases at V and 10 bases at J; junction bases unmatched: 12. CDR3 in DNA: TGCGCCAGCGGATCTAGCGGGAGGGCCGATCGCGAGCAGTTCTTC. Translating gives CASGSSGRADREQFF.